These 13 T cell receptor beta chains originate from one sample sequenced in a study of blood T cell repertoires in COVID-19 (dated by TCRdb to 2020 to 2021). The method was the immunoSEQ multiplex PCR assay. TCRdb's version of the immuneACCESS table is confined to in-frame rearrangements and falls short of the full clone set. An unresolved V gene accounts for under half of the shortfall where checked; the remainder is of unknown origin. Within this sample are about 180,000 clones, with around 89% of them counted one time only. Less than 2% of the sample belongs to the ten largest clones. The sample consisted of peripheral blood. The receptor set was obtained from a man aged 18-30 years who had recovered from COVID-19.

The chain links TRBV18 to TRBJ2-2, with D unclear. In germline, CDR1 is KGHSH, CDR2 LQKENI. CDR3 length equals 12 residues. Trimming stripped 4 bases from V and 6 bases from J, with 6 bases between. The CDR3 sequence is CASSLNSGELFF. CDR3 sequence (DNA): TGTGCCAGCTCACTCAACTCCGGGGAGCTGTTTTTT.

CDR3 protein: CATSDLTGGTDTQYF. In nucleotides, the CDR3 is TGTGCCACCAGTGATTTAACGGGAGGCACAGATACGCAGTATTTT. The chain joins TRBV24-1 to TRBJ2-3; TRBD2 is a possible D gene (6 bases). V was trimmed by 1 base and J by 1 base, leaving 8 bases between them. The CDR3 sequence is 15 residues long. CDR1 is KGHDR and CDR2 is SFDVKD in the germline V gene.

V usage is TRBV4-3 and J usage is TRBJ2-3; D is undetermined. The ends were cut back, 0 bases at V and 5 bases at J, with 15 bases in the middle. The length of the CDR3 is 16 residues. Germline V CDR1 and CDR2: LGHNA, YSLEER. CDR3 DNA: TGCGCCAGCAGCCAAGATTACCCCCAAACCGGAGATACGCAGTATTTT. Translating it yields CASSQDYPQTGDTQYF.

The chain couples TRBV4-3 to TRBJ2-7, with 10 bases aligning to TRBD2. The CDR3 has 15 residues. Germline trimming cut 0 bases from V and 3 bases from J; bases unmatched to any gene: 2. Germline CDR1 LGHNA, CDR2 YSLEER. CDR3 nucleotide sequence: TGCGCCAGCAGCCAAGATCGGACTAGCGGCTACGAGCAGTACTTC. It specifies CASSQDRTSGYEQYF.

This sequence joins TRBV19 and TRBJ1-4, with D perhaps TRBD1 (5 bases). V shed 5 bases and J shed 7 bases, with 14 bases lying between them. Germline V lookup: CDR1 LNHDA, CDR2 SQIVND (reference sequence). The CDR3 extends over 14 amino acids. The CDR3 nucleotides are TGTGCCAGTAGTCTACGGGACGGGAGTGAAAAACTGTTTTTT. It is translated as CASSLRDGSEKLFF.

This chain joins TRBV6-5 and TRBJ2-1, with 10 positions matching TRBD1. CDR1 MNHEY and CDR2 SVGAGI come from the germline V gene. Unmatched junction bases numbered 5, after V lost 6 bases and J lost 6 bases. CDR3 length: 14 amino acids. CDR3 nucleotides: TGTGCCAGCAGCGACTGGACAGGGGGCAATGAGCAGTTCTTC. This gives the protein CASSDWTGGNEQFF.

This chain links TRBV9 with TRBJ1-5; 8 bases fit TRBD1. After removal of 2 bases from V and 4 bases from J, the junction contained 5 bases not matched to a gene. The germline CDR1 and CDR2 sequences are SGDLS and YYNGEE. The CDR3 runs to 15 residues. CDR3 in DNA: TGTGCCAGCAGCGTGGGGACAGGATCTAATCAGCCCCAGCATTTT. Its protein product is CASSVGTGSNQPQHF.

J is TRBJ1-2 and V is TRBV14; D uncertain. The germline V gene encodes CDR1 SGHDN and CDR2 FVKESK. This CDR3 is built from 16 residues. Trimming left V 5 bases short and J 6 bases short, with 22 bases between. CDR3 coding DNA: TGTGCCAGCAGCTCCCGTAGGCAGTGGAGCGATCATGGCTACACCTTC. This codes for CASSSRRQWSDHGYTF.

V usage is TRBV2 and J usage is TRBJ1-6, with a possible D match to TRBD1 (6 bases). This CDR3 is 14 amino acids long. V dropped 5 bases and J dropped 10 bases, with 15 bases sitting between them. Per germline, CDR1 SNHLY and CDR2 FYNNEI. The CDR3 reads CASSRQVSYSPLHF. The CDR3 DNA is TGTGCCAGCAGTCGACAGGTTTCCTACTCACCCCTCCACTTT.

This chain joins TRBV19 and TRBJ1-3; unclear D gene. Trimming stripped 6 bases from V and 1 base from J, with 13 bases between. Germline CDR1 LNHDA, CDR2 SQIVND (reference sequence). This CDR3 contains 15 residues. CDR3 bases: TGTGCCAGTAGAGACGTAGGAGTATCTGGAAACACCATATATTTT. Amino acids: CASRDVGVSGNTIYF. Using reference TRBV19 and TRBJ1-3 for the parts outside the CDR3, the full variable domain is DGGITQSPKYLFRKEGQNVTLSCEQNLNHDAMYWYRQDPGQGLRLIYYSQIVNDFQKGDIAEGYSVSREKKESFPLTVTSAQKNPTAFYLCASRDVGVSGNTIYFGEGSWLTVV.

A few counts support this clone. This chain connects TRBV2 to TRBJ1-4; 8 nucleotides align to TRBD1. The CDR3 runs 11 residues. The germline V gene has CDR1 SNHLY and CDR2 FYNNEI. Here the CDR3 reads CTTGQDEKLFF. CDR3 in DNA: TGTACAACGGGACAGGATGAAAAACTGTTTTTT.

V and J are TRBV3-1 (or the pseudogene TRBV3-2) and TRBJ2-1; D gene uncertain. The CDR3 sequence is 12 residues long. Per the germline V gene, CDR1 is LGHDT and CDR2 is YNNKEL (reference sequence). V shed 4 bases and J shed 6 bases, with 7 bases lying between them. The CDR3 loop reads CASSRIANEQFF. In DNA, the CDR3 is TGTGCCAGCAGCCGTATAGCCAATGAGCAGTTCTTC.

This chain joins TRBV7-8 and TRBJ1-6; 7 positions match TRBD1. The CDR3 totals 15 residues. V lost 2 bases to trimming and J lost 5 bases; unmatched junction nucleotides: 3. CDR1 is SGHVS and CDR2 is FQNEAQ in the germline V gene. The DNA for the CDR3 is TGTGCCAGCAGCTTACTCGGGACAGATAATTCACCCCTCCACTTT. Translation: CASSLLGTDNSPLHF.